Shown below are 21 T cell receptor beta chains from a single sample sequenced in a study of blood T cell repertoires in COVID-19. The assay was immunoSEQ multiplex PCR, and TCRdb's table has in-frame clones only and misses some. The sample comprises 90,000 to 120,000 clones, 80% to 90% of which are singletons, and about 4.8% rests with the top ten. The material sequenced was peripheral blood. Every receptor here comes from a man in his fifties or sixties with acute or convalescent COVID-19.

The J gene is TRBJ2-7, the V gene TRBV28; possible D gene TRBD2, 6 bases. Germline loops: CDR1 MDHEN, CDR2 SYDVKM. CDR3 size: 14 residues. V lost 5 bases and J 3 bases, leaving 14 bases between the germline ends. In DNA, the CDR3 is TGTGCCAGCAGTACCGGGACTTATATCTACGAGCAGTACTTC. It yields the protein CASSTGTYIYEQYF.

The CDR3 bases are TGCAGTGCTAAATCAGGGTACGAGCAGTACTTC. It codes for CSAKSGYEQYF. The rearrangement uses TRBV20-1 and TRBJ2-7, with D possibly TRBD1 on 5 matching bases. Trimming cost V 4 bases and J 4 bases, with 8 bases left between them. This CDR3 spans 11 amino acids. Germline V CDR1 and CDR2: DFQATT, SNEGSKA (reference sequence).

This chain links TRBV30 with TRBJ1-5; 7 bases align to TRBD1. CDR1 is GTSNPN, CDR2 SVGIG, per germline (reference sequence). This CDR3 comprises 15 residues. Unmatched junction bases numbered 7, after V lost 1 base and J lost 4 bases. The CDR3 DNA sequence: TGTGCCTGGAGTGCCCTAGGACAGGAAAATCAGCCCCAGCATTTT. This translates into CAWSALGQENQPQHF. The full variable domain, its missing parts supplied by reference TRBV30 and TRBJ1-5, is SQTIHQWPATLVQPVGSPLSLECTVEGTSNPNLYWYRQAAGRGLQLLFYSVGIGQISSEVPQNLSASRPQDRQFILSSKKLLLSDSGFYLCAWSALGQENQPQHFGDGTRLSIL.

CDR3 loop: CASSLGQGVGYTF. The CDR3 DNA reads TGCGCCAGCAGCTTGGGACAGGGGGTTGGCTACACCTTC. This chain links TRBV4-3 with TRBJ1-2; 11 positions match TRBD1. V lost 5 bases and J lost 7; bases outside the gene matches: 3. The germline V gene has CDR1 LGHNA and CDR2 YSLEER. CDR3 size: 13 residues.

The CDR3 DNA is TGTGCCAGCAGTTTCCCCGGGACAAAGGGCAATCAGCCCCAGCATTTT. Protein product: CASSFPGTKGNQPQHF. The chain recombines TRBV28 with TRBJ1-5; D is possibly TRBD1 (6 bases). The CDR3 length is 16 residues. The germline gives CDR1 MDHEN, CDR2 SYDVKM. V dropped 3 bases and J dropped 2 bases, with 14 bases sitting between them.

The genes are TRBV27 and TRBJ2-1; 14 bases agree with TRBD2. Germline CDR1 reads MNHEY; CDR2 reads SMNVEV (reference sequence). The V gene end was trimmed by 5 bases and the J gene end by 4 bases; junction bases not matched to a gene: 4. The CDR3 is 16 residues long. The CDR3 DNA reads TGTGCCAGCAGTCTGGGGACTAGCGGGGGATACAATGAGCAGTTCTTC. Its translation is CASSLGTSGGYNEQFF.

This clone was detected only once. The rearrangement links TRBV7-3 to TRBJ1-1; D unresolved. The V end was cut by 6 bases, the J end by 1 base, with 12 bases between. This CDR3 has 14 amino acids. Germline V lookup: CDR1 SGHTA, CDR2 FQGTGA. CDR3 in DNA: TGTGCCAGCAGAGTATCACAGAAGAACACTGAAGCTTTCTTT. As protein: CASRVSQKNTEAFF. Filled out from reference TRBV7-3 and TRBJ1-1, the complete variable domain reads GAGVSQTPSNKVTEKGKYVELRCDPISGHTALYWYRQSLGQGPEFLIYFQGTGAADDSGLPNDRFFAVRPEGSVSTLKIQRTERGDSAVYLCASRVSQKNTEAFFGQGTRLTVV.

The genes are TRBV18 and TRBJ1-6; no firm D call. Trimming took off 0 bases at V and 6 bases at J, with 12 bases between the two ends. Germline loops: CDR1 KGHSH, CDR2 LQKENI. The CDR3 is 16 residues long. The CDR3 spells CASSPPESPGNSPLHF. CDR3 bases: TGTGCCAGCTCACCACCGGAGTCCCCTGGTAATTCACCCCTCCACTTT.

V gene TRBV19 combines with J gene TRBJ2-7; 8 nucleotides match TRBD1. J lost 0 bases, V lost 4 bases, and 5 bases had no gene match. Germline V CDR1 and CDR2: LNHDA, SQIVND (reference sequence). The CDR3 sequence is 15 residues long. DNA for the CDR3: TGTGCCAGTAGTACGACAGGGGACCTCTCCTACGAGCAGTACTTC. It translates to CASSTTGDLSYEQYF.

The chain is built from TRBV24-1 and TRBJ2-1; TRBD2 matches at 8 bases. With 3 bases clipped from V and 6 bases from J, the junction kept 6 bases outside the gene matches. This CDR3 region has 15 residues. Germline assignment: CDR1 KGHDR and CDR2 SFDVKD. CDR3 coding DNA: TGTGCCACCAGTGATAGAGCGGGGGTTGCCAATGAGCAGTTCTTC. It yields the protein CATSDRAGVANEQFF.

V gene TRBV9 combines with J gene TRBJ1-2, with D tentatively TRBD1 (6 bases). V was clipped by 4 bases and J by 3 bases, with 16 bases between them. The germline V gene has CDR1 SGDLS and CDR2 YYNGEE. The CDR3 covers 15 residues. CDR3 nucleotides: TGTGCCAGCAGCACCCGCAGGGGTGCGGACTATGGCTACACCTTC. Protein product: CASSTRRGADYGYTF.

The chain links TRBV5-5 to TRBJ2-7, with a weak D call TRBD1 (6 bases). CDR1 is SGHKS and CDR2 is YYEKEE in the germline V gene (reference sequence). V was pared by 3 bases and J by 9 bases, with 19 bases between. This CDR3 contains 14 residues. The CDR3 DNA sequence: TGTGCCAGCAGCTCAAACTTGGACAGACCGGCGCAGTACTTC. Translating gives CASSSNLDRPAQYF. Variable domain in full (rest from reference TRBV5-5 and TRBJ2-7): DAGVTQSPTHLIKTRGQQVTLRCSPISGHKSVSWYQQVLGQGPQFIFQYYEKEERGRGNFPDRFSARQFPNYSSELNVNALLLGDSALYLCASSSNLDRPAQYFGPGTRLTVT.

The chain couples TRBV2 to TRBJ2-7; TRBD2 aligns across 8 bases. Looked up from germline, CDR1 is SNHLY and CDR2 is FYNNEI. The CDR3 length is 14 residues. The V and J ends lost 7 bases and 4 bases, in that order; junction bases with no gene match: 9. The DNA of the CDR3 is TGTGCCAGCAATAACGGGGGGGCTTCGTACGAGCAGTACTTC. This encodes CASNNGGASYEQYF.

J is TRBJ2-5 and V is TRBV9; 7 bases agree with TRBD2. Germline CDR1 SGDLS, CDR2 YYNGEE. Unmatched junction bases numbered 6, after V lost 0 bases and J lost 4 bases. There are 15 residues in the CDR3. The CDR3 loop reads CASSVGGGVRETQYF. The DNA for the CDR3 is TGTGCCAGCAGCGTAGGGGGAGGGGTAAGAGAGACCCAGTACTTC.

The chain couples TRBV28 to TRBJ2-3, with D possibly matching TRBD2 (5 bases). Germline CDR1 reads MDHEN; CDR2 reads SYDVKM. The CDR3 covers 13 residues. Trimming cost V 11 bases and J 0 bases, with 12 bases left between them. CDR3 amino acids: CAAQSGSTDTQYF. CDR3 nucleotides: TGTGCCGCCCAAAGCGGTAGCACAGATACGCAGTATTTT.

This sequence joins TRBV25-1 and TRBJ2-7; maybe TRBD1 (6 bases). Deletions cut 4 bases from V and 3 bases from J, with 10 bases between. The CDR3 runs to 13 residues. Per germline, CDR1 MGHDK and CDR2 SYGVNS. CDR3: CASSGDMGYEQYF. DNA of the CDR3: TGTGCCAGCAGTGGGGACATGGGCTACGAGCAGTACTTC.

The genes are TRBV3-1 (or the pseudogene TRBV3-2) and TRBJ1-4; D unresolved. Germline V lookup: CDR1 LGHDT, CDR2 YNNKEL (reference sequence). The CDR3 is 15 amino acids. V lost 1 base, J lost 0 bases, and 6 bases lay in between. CDR3 nucleotide sequence: TGTGCCAGCAGCCAAGGTGGCTCAACTAATGAAAAACTGTTTTTT. It specifies CASSQGGSTNEKLFF.

CDR3 sequence reads: CASSSFWDSYGYTF. The CDR3 bases are TGTGCCAGCAGCTCCTTCTGGGACAGCTATGGCTACACCTTC. V is TRBV6-2 or TRBV6-3 and J is TRBJ1-2; 7 nucleotides line up with TRBD1. The CDR3 length is 14 residues. The trim removed 6 bases at V and 4 bases at J, leaving 8 bases unmatched. Germline CDR1 MNHEY, CDR2 SVGEGT.

The chain is built from TRBV24-1 and TRBJ2-1; the match to TRBD1 covers 8 bases. From germline, CDR1 is KGHDR and CDR2 SFDVKD. This CDR3 has 17 amino acids. J was trimmed by 7 bases and V by 1 base; bases with no gene match: 11. The CDR3 is CATSDFVGQGAGNEQFF. The CDR3 DNA is TGTGCCACCAGTGATTTCGTGGGCCAGGGGGCGGGGAATGAGCAGTTCTTC.

V usage is TRBV20-1 and J usage is TRBJ1-3; TRBD1 is a possible D gene (5 bases). Germline CDR1 and CDR2: DFQATT and SNEGSKA (reference sequence). CDR3 length: 16 amino acids. The V end lost 3 bases, the J end lost 2 bases, and 17 bases lay between the germline ends. DNA of the CDR3: TGCAGTGCTAGTAGTCCAGGGATGGACGCTGGAAACACCATATATTTT. Translation: CSASSPGMDAGNTIYF.

Only one count was recorded for this clone. The rearrangement uses TRBV4-1 and TRBJ1-5; TRBD1 matches 7 bases. V dropped 4 bases and J dropped 4; count of bases not matched to a gene: 7. In germline, CDR1 is MGHRA, CDR2 YSYEKL. The CDR3 is made up of 15 amino acids. In nucleotides, the CDR3 is TGCGCCAGCAGCCTCTCAGGGGGAGGAAATCAGCCCCAGCATTTT. Its protein is CASSLSGGGNQPQHF.